The entry that follows covers one T cell receptor beta chain sequence. Trimming left V 5 bases short and J 6 bases short, with 14 bases between. CDR1 SNHLY and CDR2 FYNNEI come from the germline V gene. The CDR3 spans 13 residues. The sample comes from a study of T-cell memory formation after mild COVID-19. Via MiXCR, TCRdb re-called the 5' RACE reads, giving one row per CDR3 protein. The data contain some 150,000 distinct CDR3 sequences, around 21% of them singletons. The TCR was taken from an adult woman who had mild COVID-19 (a few samples of this study predate the infection). Cell type and time point are not known. The J gene is TRBJ2-7, the V gene TRBV2, with D possibly TRBD1 on 5 matching bases. Source material: PBMCs or a T cell subset sorted from them (not recorded which). The CDR3 sequence: CASSWGRAGEQYF. CDR3 coding DNA: TGTGCCAGCAGTTGGGGCAGGGCAGGCGAGCAGTACTTC.